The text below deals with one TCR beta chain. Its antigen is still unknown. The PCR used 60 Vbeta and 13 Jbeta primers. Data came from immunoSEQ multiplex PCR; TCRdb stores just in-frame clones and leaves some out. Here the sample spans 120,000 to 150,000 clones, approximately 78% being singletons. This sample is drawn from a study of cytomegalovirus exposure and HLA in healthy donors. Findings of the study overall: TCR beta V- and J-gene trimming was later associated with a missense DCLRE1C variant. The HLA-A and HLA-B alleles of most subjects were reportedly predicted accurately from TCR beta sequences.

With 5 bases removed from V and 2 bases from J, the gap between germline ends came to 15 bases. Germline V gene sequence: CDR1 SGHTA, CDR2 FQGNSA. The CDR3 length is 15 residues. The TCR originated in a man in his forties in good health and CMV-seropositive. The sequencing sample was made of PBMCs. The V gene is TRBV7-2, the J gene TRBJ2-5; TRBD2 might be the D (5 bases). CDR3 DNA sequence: TGTGCCAGCAGCCGACTCCGGACTCGTCAAGAGACCCAGTACTTC. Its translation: CASSRLRTRQETQYF.